This passage covers 11 T cell receptor beta chains from one sample sequenced in a study of neurological immune-mediated disorders. One entry per CDR3 protein, called by TCRdb with MiXCR from the 5' RACE reads. The profile shows 20,000 to 30,000 distinct CDR3 sequences, roughly an eighth of them singletons. Input material: PBMCs. These receptors were obtained from a woman in her forties with HTLV-1-associated myelopathy (HAM/TSP).

This clonotype was seen many times. The CDR3 loop reads CASSGQPGHQNTGELFF. In DNA form, the CDR3 reads TGTGCCAGCAGCGGTCAACCGGGACACCAGAACACCGGGGAGCTGTTTTTT. The chain couples TRBV7-6 to TRBJ2-2; TRBD1 is a possible D gene (6 bases). The CDR3 sequence is 17 residues long. Looked up from germline, CDR1 is SGHVS and CDR2 is FNYEAQ. The V gene lost 5 bases and the J gene lost 1 base, with 17 bases spanning the gap.

This clonotype was recorded many times. The V call is TRBV7-9, the J call TRBJ2-2, with D unclear. Germline V gene lookup returns CDR1 SEHNR and CDR2 FQNEAQ (reference sequence). Trimming took 0 bases from V and 3 from J, leaving 8 bases between them. The CDR3 contains 15 residues. This CDR3 is CASSLADGYTGELFF. The DNA for the CDR3 is TGTGCCAGCAGCTTAGCGGACGGATACACCGGGGAGCTGTTTTTT. The complete variable domain, with remaining parts taken from reference TRBV7-9 and TRBJ2-2, reads DTGVSQNPRHKITKRGQNVTFRCDPISEHNRLYWYRQTLGQGPEFLTYFQNEAQLEKSRLLSDRFSAERPKGSFSTLEIQRTEQGDSAMYLCASSLADGYTGELFFGEGSRLTVL.

This clonotype has at least ten counts. The rearrangement joins TRBV11-2 to TRBJ2-3, with 13 bases lining up with TRBD2. The CDR3 totals 17 residues. The V segment lost 1 base and the J segment 3 bases; nucleotides outside the gene matches: 4. Germline CDR1 SGHAT, CDR2 FQNNGV. The CDR3 DNA sequence: TGTGCCAGCAGCTTAGTTGGGACTAGCGGGGCAACAGATACGCAGTATTTT. This encodes CASSLVGTSGATDTQYF.

This clonotype showed up many times. V gene TRBV29-1 combines with J gene TRBJ2-6; D gene ambiguous. Germline V gene sequence: CDR1 SQVTM, CDR2 ANQGSEA. V was cut by 5 bases and J by 4 bases, with 9 bases left in between. The CDR3 has 13 amino acids. The CDR3 DNA is TGCAGCGTTCCTATCAGGGGGGCCAACGTCCTGACTTTC. It codes for CSVPIRGANVLTF.

In its sample, this clonotype was seen many times. V and J are TRBV28 and TRBJ2-7; a weak D match, TRBD2 (5 bases). V was trimmed by 6 bases and J by 3 bases, leaving 12 bases between them. Germline V gene data show CDR1 as MDHEN and CDR2 as SYDVKM. The CDR3 runs to 13 residues. CDR3: CASSRLRGYEQYF. As DNA, the CDR3 is TGTGCCAGCAGCCGTCTCCGGGGCTACGAGCAGTACTTC.

This clonotype came up many times. The J gene is TRBJ1-5, the V gene TRBV5-1, with unresolved D. Trimming stripped 0 bases from V and 7 bases from J, with 11 bases between. The CDR3 length is 14 residues. Germline CDR1 is SGHRS and CDR2 is YFSETQ. The CDR3 bases are TGCGCCAGCAGCTTGGGGGGTCGTTTACAGCCCCAGCATTTT. It encodes CASSLGGRLQPQHF.

This clonotype has a count of ten or more. The chain has TRBV5-6 and TRBJ1-5; TRBD1 matches at 7 bases. V lost 4 bases, J lost 0 bases, and 10 bases stayed unmatched. Germline V lookup: CDR1 SGHDT, CDR2 YYEEEE. This CDR3 comprises 17 residues. The CDR3: CASSQFRGDNSNQPQHF. CDR3 nucleotides: TGTGCCAGCAGCCAGTTCAGGGGGGACAATAGCAATCAGCCCCAGCATTTT.

This clonotype was counted many times. The J gene is TRBJ1-2, the V gene TRBV28; D is uncertain. The CDR3 contains 14 residues. V was trimmed by 5 bases and J by 5 bases, leaving 15 bases between them. The germline V gene encodes CDR1 MDHEN and CDR2 SYDVKM. CDR3 sequence reads: CASSALDSGYGYTF. CDR3 DNA sequence: TGTGCCAGCAGTGCCCTTGACTCTGGATATGGCTACACCTTC.

This clonotype was found many times. The chain recombines TRBV27 with TRBJ2-5; D unresolved. V was cut by 4 bases and J by 5 bases, with 5 bases left in between. Per germline, CDR1 MNHEY and CDR2 SMNVEV (reference sequence). This CDR3 has 11 amino acids. CDR3 loop: CASSYGETQYF. In DNA, the CDR3 is TGTGCCAGCAGTTATGGGGAGACCCAGTACTTC.

In its sample, this clonotype was seen once. J is TRBJ2-6 and V is TRBV28; 7 nucleotides align to TRBD1. The V and J ends lost 5 bases and 1 base, in that order; junction bases with no gene match: 2. This CDR3 spans 15 amino acids. In germline, CDR1 is MDHEN, CDR2 SYDVKM. CDR3 sequence: CASSLTGSGANVLTF. The CDR3 DNA follows: TGTGCCAGCAGTCTGACAGGGTCTGGGGCCAACGTCCTGACTTTC.

There are many counts of this clonotype. V usage is TRBV12-3 or TRBV12-4 and J usage is TRBJ1-1; TRBD1 is a possible D gene (6 bases). The CDR3 runs 15 residues. V dropped 6 bases and J dropped 1 base, with 15 bases sitting between them. For the CDR3, the DNA is TGTGCCAGCAGGTCTACAGGGTATCGGAACACTGAAGCTTTCTTT. Translation gives CASRSTGYRNTEAFF.